These 27 T cell receptor beta chains share one sample of origin, sequenced in a study of blood T cell repertoires in COVID-19. Libraries were prepared by immunoSEQ multiplex PCR; TCRdb keeps only in-frame clonotypes and omits some of them. The sample has about 50,000 clones; 70% to 85% are singletons. Sequenced: PBMCs or T cells enriched from blood (not recorded which). These receptors were taken from a woman in her forties or fifties with acute COVID-19.

The CDR3 sequence is CASMSGFYNEQFF. For the CDR3, the DNA is TGTGCCAGCATGAGCGGCTTCTACAATGAGCAGTTCTTC. V is TRBV2 and J is TRBJ2-1; tentative D call: TRBD2 (5 bases). The V end lost 7 bases, the J end lost 3 bases, and 10 bases lay between the germline ends. The CDR3 covers 13 residues. From germline, CDR1 is SNHLY and CDR2 FYNNEI.

The V gene is TRBV7-9, the J gene TRBJ1-2; 8 nucleotides agree with TRBD1. Trimming cost V 1 base and J 8 bases; bases outside gene matches: 12. The CDR3 has 16 amino acids. CDR1 is SEHNR and CDR2 is FQNEAQ in the germline V gene (reference sequence). The CDR3 reads CASSLGGLQGAEGYTF. The CDR3 DNA is TGTGCCAGCAGCTTAGGTGGCCTCCAGGGGGCTGAGGGCTACACCTTC.

The chain joins TRBV11-2 to TRBJ1-3; 7 nucleotides match TRBD1. Germline V gene sequence: CDR1 SGHAT, CDR2 FQNNGV. The J segment lost 3 bases and the V segment lost 1 base, leaving 12 bases of the junction unmatched. The CDR3 contains 18 residues. The CDR3 sequence: CASSLGRQGRLFGNTIYF. CDR3 bases: TGTGCCAGCAGCTTAGGACGACAGGGAAGGTTATTTGGAAACACCATATATTTT.

This clone was observed a few times. The DNA for the CDR3 is TGTGCCACCGCGTCCGGGACAGGGAAGGGAGGCTACACCTTC. Residues: CATASGTGKGGYTF. The J gene is TRBJ1-2, the V gene TRBV27, with 9 bases aligning to TRBD1. The CDR3 covers 14 residues. Trimming took 10 bases from V and 8 from J; bases not matched to a gene: 14. CDR1 is MNHEY and CDR2 is SMNVEV in the germline V gene (reference sequence).

The V call is TRBV2, the J call TRBJ1-6, with D hard to call. Germline-derived CDR1 and CDR2 are SNHLY and FYNNEI. CDR3 length equals 14 residues. V lost 7 bases and J 9 bases, leaving 16 bases between the germline ends. The CDR3 sequence is CASTISGRSSPLHF. In nucleotides, the CDR3 is TGTGCCAGCACTATCTCTGGGAGGAGTTCACCCCTCCACTTT.

The V and J genes are TRBV14 and TRBJ1-4; 8 bases map to TRBD1. The CDR3 contains 14 residues. In germline, CDR1 is SGHDN, CDR2 FVKESK. V shed 2 bases, J shed 8 bases, and the junction held 4 bases outside the gene matches. This CDR3 is CASSQTGGWEKLFF. CDR3 sequence (DNA): TGTGCCAGCAGCCAAACAGGGGGATGGGAAAAACTGTTTTTT.

The genes are TRBV7-3 and TRBJ2-1; possibly TRBD1 for D (5 bases). Germline V gene sequence: CDR1 SGHTA, CDR2 FQGTGA. V gave up 5 bases and J gave up 0 bases, with 14 bases separating them. This CDR3 contains 16 residues. The CDR3 coding sequence is TGTGCCAGCAGCCCAAGCAGGGCCAGCTCCTACAATGAGCAGTTCTTC. It yields the protein CASSPSRASSYNEQFF.

The chain couples TRBV30 to TRBJ2-7; weak D call: TRBD2 (5 bases). This CDR3 is 11 amino acids long. Germline V CDR1 and CDR2: GTSNPN, SVGIG (reference sequence). The V and J ends lost 0 bases and 5 bases respectively, with 5 bases between them. The DNA of the CDR3 is TGTGCCTGGAGTGTACTAGACGAGCAGTACTTC. It codes for CAWSVLDEQYF.

J is TRBJ2-1 and V is TRBV5-1; 8 nucleotides align to TRBD2. From germline, CDR1 is SGHRS and CDR2 YFSETQ. The CDR3 is 15 amino acids. V lost 0 bases, J lost 6 bases, and 5 bases stayed unmatched. The CDR3 spells CASSLESGGLNEQFF. The CDR3 bases are TGCGCCAGCAGCTTGGAGAGCGGGGGCCTCAATGAGCAGTTCTTC.

This chain connects TRBV19 to TRBJ1-5; the D gene is possibly TRBD1 (6 bases). V lost 3 bases and J 6 bases, leaving 9 bases between the germline ends. The CDR3 sequence is 13 residues long. In germline, CDR1 is LNHDA, CDR2 SQIVND (reference sequence). The CDR3 DNA sequence: TGTGCCAGTAGTATCGGGGGGCCTCAGCCCCAGCATTTT. Its translation is CASSIGGPQPQHF.

The V and J genes are TRBV5-1 and TRBJ1-6; D gene unclear. The germline CDR1 and CDR2 sequences are SGHRS and YFSETQ. CDR3 length: 17 amino acids. V lost 0 bases and J 1 base, leaving 11 bases between the germline ends. The CDR3 DNA follows: TGCGCCAGCAGCTTGGAGGAGGTAGGGTCCTATAATTCACCCCTCCACTTT. Its protein is CASSLEEVGSYNSPLHF. The full variable domain, its missing parts supplied by reference TRBV5-1 and TRBJ1-6, is KAGVTQTPRYLIKTRGQQVTLSCSPISGHRSVSWYQQTPGQGLQFLFEYFSETQRNKGNFPGRFSGRQFSNSRSEMNVSTLELGDSALYLCASSLEEVGSYNSPLHFGNGTRLTVT.

The V gene is TRBV14, the J gene TRBJ2-3; unclear D gene. Trimming removed 1 base from V and 2 bases from J, with 4 bases in between. Germline V gene sequence: CDR1 SGHDN, CDR2 FVKESK. The CDR3 length is 13 residues. The chain's CDR3 is CASSQGATDTQYF. The CDR3 bases are TGTGCCAGCAGCCAAGGCGCCACAGATACGCAGTATTTT.

The chain employs TRBV5-1 and TRBJ1-5; 8 bases align to TRBD1. CDR1 is SGHRS, CDR2 YFSETQ, per germline. Trimming at V came to 4 bases and at J to 4 bases, leaving 4 bases not matched to a gene. CDR3 length: 14 amino acids. The CDR3 loop is CASSEGQVNQPQHF. CDR3 sequence (DNA): TGCGCCAGCAGCGAGGGACAGGTGAATCAGCCCCAGCATTTT.

This chain uses TRBV12-3 or TRBV12-4 with TRBJ2-2; no definite D call. V was clipped by 3 bases and J by 4 bases, with 6 bases between them. The CDR3 contains 13 residues. Here the CDR3 DNA reads TGTGCCAGCAGTTTCCAGTTCACCGGGGAGCTGTTTTTT. Amino acid sequence: CASSFQFTGELFF.

The chain combines TRBV9 with TRBJ2-5, with 8 nucleotides matching TRBD2. CDR1 SGDLS and CDR2 YYNGEE come from the germline V gene. V shed 4 bases and J 4 bases; nucleotides not matched to a gene: 9. The CDR3 loop spans 15 amino acids. The chain's CDR3 is CASSPGTSQIETQYF. CDR3 sequence (DNA): TGTGCCAGCAGCCCCGGGACTAGTCAGATAGAGACCCAGTACTTC.

The chain links TRBV6-5 to TRBJ1-2; 7 nucleotides line up with TRBD1. Germline V gene sequence: CDR1 MNHEY, CDR2 SVGAGI. This CDR3 spans 14 amino acids. With 5 bases clipped from V and 7 bases from J, the junction kept 10 bases outside the gene matches. In DNA, the CDR3 is TGTGCCAGCAGTCCTGGGACAGCCCGGGGTGGCTACACCTTC. This sequence encodes CASSPGTARGGYTF.

The V and J genes are TRBV28 and TRBJ1-1; no reliable D call. The CDR3 runs to 12 residues. V was pared by 3 bases and J by 10 bases, with 12 bases between. CDR1 and CDR2 from the germline V gene are MDHEN and SYDVKM. The CDR3, as DNA: TGTGCCAGCAGTTTCCCCCAACGAGGAGCTTTCTTT. As protein: CASSFPQRGAFF.

This rearrangement joins TRBV19 to TRBJ2-1, with 15 bases identical to TRBD2. Germline V gene lookup returns CDR1 LNHDA and CDR2 SQIVND (reference sequence). Trimming took 5 bases from V and 0 from J; bases not matched to a gene: 5. The CDR3 sequence is 18 residues long. As DNA, the CDR3 is TGTGCCAGTAGTCTCGGACTAGCGGGGGGGAGCTCCTACAATGAGCAGTTCTTC. Translation gives CASSLGLAGGSSYNEQFF.

The V and J genes are TRBV6-4 and TRBJ2-3; a possible D gene is TRBD1 (5 bases). CDR3 length: 14 residues. Deletions cut 6 bases from V and 0 bases from J, with 10 bases between. Per the germline V gene, CDR1 is MRHNA and CDR2 is SNTAGT. The CDR3 here is CASRQDYSTDTQYF. Written as DNA, the CDR3 is TGTGCCAGCAGACAGGATTATAGCACAGATACGCAGTATTTT.

The CDR3 nucleotides read TGTGCCATCAGTGTGGACAGGGCAAATGAGCAGTTCTTC. It translates to CAISVDRANEQFF. The chain is built from TRBV10-3 and TRBJ2-1; 8 bases align to TRBD1. CDR1 is ENHRY and CDR2 is SYGVKD in the germline V gene. CDR3 length: 13 residues. J lost 7 bases, V lost 4 bases, and 3 bases had no gene match.

This chain uses TRBV28 with TRBJ1-5; 9 bases fit TRBD1. V shed 4 bases, J shed 6 bases, and the junction held 10 bases outside the gene matches. Germline CDR1 reads MDHEN; CDR2 reads SYDVKM. The CDR3 spans 16 residues. The CDR3 region is CASSYGGQGLGQPQHF. In nucleotides, the CDR3 is TGTGCCAGCAGTTACGGGGGACAGGGTCTTGGTCAGCCCCAGCATTTT.

In this sample, this clone turned up a few times. The V gene is TRBV3-1 (or the pseudogene TRBV3-2), the J gene TRBJ2-3; D not resolved. Per the germline V gene, CDR1 is LGHDT and CDR2 is YNNKEL (reference sequence). Trimming removed 1 base from V and 3 bases from J, with 8 bases in between. The CDR3 loop spans 14 amino acids. CDR3 DNA: TGTGCCAGCAGCCAAGGCGGCGGTACAGATACGCAGTATTTT. Its protein product is CASSQGGGTDTQYF.

The genes are TRBV6-4 and TRBJ1-5, with D perhaps TRBD1 (6 bases). V was pared by 4 bases and J by 3 bases, with 13 bases between. The CDR3 runs 15 residues. Germline V CDR1 and CDR2: MRHNA, SNTAGT. DNA for the CDR3: TGTGCCAGCAGTGTCGGAAGGACAGACAATCAGCCCCAGCATTTT. Its translation is CASSVGRTDNQPQHF.

This chain uses TRBV9 with TRBJ1-5; TRBD1 is a possible D gene (6 bases). This CDR3 has 17 residues. Germline V gives CDR1 SGDLS, CDR2 YYNGEE. With 1 base removed from V and 6 bases from J, the gap between germline ends came to 20 bases. CDR3 DNA sequence: TGTGCCAGCAGCGTATCTCTTGATGCAGGGGTGTTTCAGCCCCAGCATTTT. Protein: CASSVSLDAGVFQPQHF. Variable domain in full (rest from reference TRBV9 and TRBJ1-5): DSGVTQTPKHLITATGQRVTLRCSPRSGDLSVYWYQQSLDQGLQFLIQYYNGEERAKGNILERFSAQQFPDLHSELNLSSLELGDSALYFCASSVSLDAGVFQPQHFGDGTRLSIL.

The chain links TRBV6-4 to TRBJ2-3, with 8 bases aligning to TRBD2. The CDR3 contains 17 residues. Trimming removed 1 base from V and 4 bases from J; junction bases left unmatched: 10. Per germline, CDR1 MRHNA and CDR2 SNTAGT. The CDR3 spells CASSDFPAGGGADTQYF. The CDR3 DNA is TGTGCCAGCAGTGACTTTCCCGCGGGGGGTGGAGCAGATACGCAGTATTTT.

A few counts support this clone. The CDR3 DNA is TGTGCCACCAGTGGTACCGGGGGGGCCCATGCTAGCACAGATACGCAGTATTTT. Translation: CATSGTGGAHASTDTQYF. This chain connects TRBV24-1 to TRBJ2-3; 8 bases align to TRBD2. J gave up 0 bases and V 5 bases, and 12 bases lay outside the gene matches. Germline V gene data show CDR1 as KGHDR and CDR2 as SFDVKD. There are 18 residues in the CDR3.

In this sample, this clone is medium-sized. The rearrangement uses TRBV5-4 and TRBJ2-7; tentative D call: TRBD1 (6 bases). V was cut by 4 bases and J by 3 bases, with 11 bases left in between. This CDR3 is built from 13 residues. CDR1 and CDR2 (germline): SGHNT, YYREEE (reference sequence). The CDR3 loop is CASSPEDSYEQYF. CDR3 nucleotides: TGTGCCAGCAGCCCCGAGGACAGCTACGAGCAGTACTTC.